This TCR beta chain was found in a study of beta chain features in type 1 diabetes (dated 2018 in TCRdb). About the study as a whole: Mean age, gender distribution, total cell number and subset yield did not differ between patients and healthy donors. In the study, recently diagnosed type 1 diabetes patients and matched healthy donors were compared on the TCRB repertoires of their sorted circulating CD4+ T cell subsets. Naive and central memory subsets were obtained from all 30 or so donors, but regulatory and stem cell-like memory subsets were isolated from only 8 patients and roughly eight healthy donors. A total of 107,917,701 sorted cells were examined across all samples, and a strong correlation was observed between cell number per subset and RNA yield.

Overall study results and their limits: Because cDNA rather than genomic DNA was sequenced, highly expressing activated cells could have been over-represented, although no difference in activation and CD3 levels was found between groups. Patients with type 1 diabetes made fewer insertions and deleted more nucleotides at VDJ recombination sites, implying thymic rearrangement abnormalities. A moderate but significant shortening of TCRB CDR3 length was observed in type 1 diabetes patients in all four CD4+ subsets. Shorter templates might be favored by PCR, yet because patient and control samples were amplified and corrected together, any such skew would affect both groups equally. The naive, central memory and regulatory TCRB repertoires appeared to resemble one another more closely among patients than among healthy donors. Because small numbers of individuals were included in the HLA sub-analyses, any influence of HLA type on TCRB rearrangement was left unresolved.

The High Capacity cDNA Reverse Transcription Kit was used to reverse transcribe all of the isolated RNA, meaning that expressed TCRB transcripts were what got sequenced. Deep immunoSEQ sequencing was performed on naive, central memory and regulatory T cell samples, with an average of about 4 million total reads per sample. Sorted cells were lysed in RLT buffer, and RNA was extracted using DNase-treated RNeasy Micro or Mini kits according to cell number. Each cell subset was processed on its own to prevent cross-contamination, while patient and healthy donor samples were processed together. The immunoSEQ multiplex PCR was used to amplify TCRB sequences from cDNA, generating 87-bp fragments that spanned the CDR3 region. Amplicons were sequenced on the Illumina HiSeq platform. The authors processed their data as follows. PCR bias was computationally corrected using synthetic template baselines, reads within Hamming distance 2 were collapsed, and singletons that could not be merged were discarded. Reads were aligned to IMGT to assign V, D and J genes, CDR3 length, and insertions or deletions at six rearrangement sites. Within each subset, clonotype counts were normalized to sorted cell number, and only after that were true diversity and Gini coefficients computed with the tcR R package. The overlap coefficient, calculated on TCRB nucleotide sequences, was used to measure repertoire sharing. In TCRdb, the immuneACCESS table is reduced to in-frame sequences with V and J assigned. These tables do not hold every clone; where another copy was compared, an unresolved V gene accounts for under half, and the others remain unexplained. V and J calls and clone size follow that table, whereas D and trimming were derived from the DNA. This sample has 150,000 to 200,000 clones in its table, and approximately 9.9% of those were observed once. Together, the top ten hold 2% to 3% of the sample.

Notes on this clone: Its binding antigen is unknown. No base-level quality is on record; no much larger clone is a single base apart.

Each donor gave one peripheral blood draw, about 110 mL on average, collected into heparinised tubes. Using a panel that included CD45RO, CCR7, CD25, CD127, CD95 and CD27, naive, central memory, regulatory and stem cell-like memory CD4+ T cells were sorted on a BD FACSAria II. A purity above 95% was achieved for all sorted populations. PBMCs were isolated immediately by Lymphoprep density gradient centrifugation and stained directly without culture. So that batch effects would be minimized, each experiment stained and sorted samples in pairs, pairing one healthy donor with one patient. From the cysteine through the phenylalanine, the CDR3 covers 14 amino acids. Only the CDR3 region is kept as DNA, spanning 42 bases read in frame from base 1. Deletion took 5 bases off V and 5 bases off J, with a span of 13 bases between the germline ends. CDR1 and CDR2 (LNHDA, SQIVND) derive from the germline V gene (reference sequence).

The source is a woman between 18 and 30 years old in good health. Source material: central memory CD4+ T cells from blood. The rearranged chain carries TRBV19 and TRBJ2-1; the best D guess is TRBD2, with 7 bases matching. The CDR3 protein is CASSLGGRNNEQFF. Here is the DNA: TGTGCCAGTAGTCTCGGGGGGCGTAACAATGAGCAGTTCTTC. The full variable domain, with segments outside the CDR3 supplied by the reference TRBV19 and TRBJ2-1 proteins, appears as DGGITQSPKYLFRKEGQNVTLSCEQNLNHDAMYWYRQDPGQGLRLIYYSQIVNDFQKGDIAEGYSVSREKKESFPLTVTSAQKNPTAFYLCASSLGGRNNEQFFGPGTRLTVL.